These 22 T cell receptor beta chains were sequenced from one sample in a study of graft-versus-host responses after intestinal transplantation. Plated together were approximately 200,000 CFSE-labeled responder cells and approximately 200,000 irradiated, violet-dye-labeled stimulator cells. This table comes from immunoSEQ multiplex PCR, and its TCRdb copy is limited to in-frame clones, with some not included. The sample consists of 15,000 to 20,000 clones, about two fifths of them appearing once. The sample in question was alloreactive CD8+ T cells from a mixed lymphocyte reaction culture, obtained before intestinal transplant. Subset described: CFSE-low proliferating T cells sorted from roughly six-day pre-transplant mixed lymphocyte reaction (GvH or HvG direction). Receptors were obtained from a human patient who received an intestinal transplant.

CDR3 nucleotides: TGTGCCACCAGCAGGGGACAGGGGAAGGTCACAGATACGCAGTATTTT. It specifies CATSRGQGKVTDTQYF. The gene calls are TRBV15 and TRBJ2-3; 10 bases line up with TRBD1. Germline V gene lookup returns CDR1 LNHNV and CDR2 YYDKDF (reference sequence). This CDR3 is built from 16 residues. The V and J ends lost 3 bases and 2 bases, in that order; junction bases with no gene match: 5.

This clone was counted between two and nine times. This sequence joins TRBV15 and TRBJ1-5; no clear D gene. CDR1 is LNHNV and CDR2 is YYDKDF in the germline V gene (reference sequence). Trimming took 0 bases from V and 6 from J, leaving 12 bases between them. The CDR3 sequence is 15 residues long. The CDR3 loop is CATSRDKGAGQPQHF. DNA for the CDR3: TGTGCCACCAGCAGAGATAAGGGCGCAGGTCAGCCCCAGCATTTT.

In its sample, this clone was seen a few times. The chain is built from TRBV10-3 and TRBJ1-5; unclear D gene. Germline V gene sequence: CDR1 ENHRY, CDR2 SYGVKD. The CDR3 runs 12 residues. The V end lost 9 bases, the J end lost 4 bases, and 10 bases lay between the germline ends. The CDR3 region has the DNA TGTGCCATTGGACGGGCAAATCAGCCCCAGCATTTT. Translating gives CAIGRANQPQHF.

This clone was counted between two and nine times. The chain is built from TRBV5-1 and TRBJ2-7; TRBD1 might be the D (5 bases). The CDR3 has 16 residues. Trimming removed 4 bases at V and 0 bases at J, with 17 bases between. Germline V gene lookup returns CDR1 SGHRS and CDR2 YFSETQ. The CDR3 spells CASSPWTPWSSYEQYF. For the CDR3, the DNA is TGCGCCAGCAGCCCCTGGACACCTTGGAGCTCCTACGAGCAGTACTTC.

V is TRBV15 and J is TRBJ2-3; the D is unclear. This CDR3 is built from 13 residues. CDR1 is LNHNV, CDR2 YYDKDF, per germline (reference sequence). The V gene lost 5 bases and the J gene lost 3 bases, with 9 bases spanning the gap. As DNA, the CDR3 is TGTGCCACCAGCGGTGGGCGGACAGATACGCAGTATTTT. The encoded protein is CATSGGRTDTQYF.

V usage is TRBV12-5 and J usage is TRBJ2-7; D is unresolved. This CDR3 is 13 amino acids long. CDR1 is LGHNT and CDR2 is FRNRAP in the germline V gene. V gave up 6 bases and J gave up 0 bases, with 9 bases separating them. CDR3 in DNA: TGTGCTAGTGGGTTTCAAGGCTCCTACGAGCAGTACTTC. Translating gives CASGFQGSYEQYF. Full variable domain (missing parts from reference TRBV12-5 and TRBJ2-7): DARVTQTPRHKVTEMGQEVTMRCQPILGHNTVFWYRQTMMQGLELLAYFRNRAPLDDSGMPKDRFSAEMPDATLATLKIQPSEPRDSAVYFCASGFQGSYEQYFGPGTRLTVT.

This rearrangement joins TRBV7-8 to TRBJ1-6; 10 bases fit TRBD1. V gave up 3 bases and J gave up 3 bases; unmatched junction bases: 14. The germline CDR1 and CDR2 sequences are SGHVS and FQNEAQ. CDR3 length equals 20 residues. The DNA of the CDR3 is TGTGCCAGCAGCTTTCTGTGGACAGGGGGTCTCTTTATCTATAATTCACCCCTCCACTTT. Translating gives CASSFLWTGGLFIYNSPLHF.

The chain links TRBV6-1 to TRBJ2-3; D may be TRBD2 (5 bases). Trimming stripped 5 bases from V and 2 bases from J, with 11 bases between. Per germline, CDR1 MNHNS and CDR2 SASEGT. The CDR3 spans 14 residues. CDR3 sequence: CASSLVGLTDTQYF. The CDR3 DNA sequence: TGTGCCAGCAGTCTGGTAGGACTCACAGATACGCAGTATTTT.

Sample share makes this clone medium-sized. The rearrangement joins TRBV5-1 to TRBJ2-2; unclear D gene. Germline V gene data show CDR1 as SGHRS and CDR2 as YFSETQ. The CDR3 length is 15 residues. Deletions cut 0 bases from V and 3 bases from J, with 9 bases between. The CDR3 DNA reads as TGCGCCAGCAGCTTGGGGGCTTTAGACACCGGGGAGCTGTTTTTT. Its protein product is CASSLGALDTGELFF. The complete variable domain, with remaining parts taken from reference TRBV5-1 and TRBJ2-2, reads KAGVTQTPRYLIKTRGQQVTLSCSPISGHRSVSWYQQTPGQGLQFLFEYFSETQRNKGNFPGRFSGRQFSNSRSEMNVSTLELGDSALYLCASSLGALDTGELFFGEGSRLTVL.

The chain recombines TRBV7-7 with TRBJ2-7, with 10 bases matching TRBD2. The CDR3 sequence is 18 residues long. V trimming: 2 bases; J trimming: 0 bases; junction bases outside the gene matches: 10. Germline-derived CDR1 and CDR2 are SSHAT and FNYEAQ (reference sequence). CDR3: CASSLLGGLAVSSYEQYF. CDR3 DNA sequence: TGTGCCAGCAGCTTATTGGGCGGACTAGCGGTGAGCTCCTACGAGCAGTACTTC.

This clone was found a few times. This chain links TRBV5-1 with TRBJ2-1; D might be TRBD2 (5 bases). The CDR3 spans 16 residues. V shed 1 base and J shed 0 bases, with 11 bases lying between them. Germline values: CDR1 SGHRS, CDR2 YFSETQ. The CDR3 protein is CASSLWTGSSYNEQFF. The DNA of the CDR3 is TGCGCCAGCAGCTTGTGGACTGGAAGCTCCTACAATGAGCAGTTCTTC.

The table lists this clone with a few counts. V and J are TRBV7-9 and TRBJ2-7, with D perhaps TRBD2 (5 bases). This CDR3 has 15 amino acids. Trimming stripped 1 base from V and 0 bases from J, with 10 bases between. Germline V gene data show CDR1 as SEHNR and CDR2 as FQNEAQ (reference sequence). CDR3 in amino acids: CASSLGGGGSYEQYF. The CDR3 DNA follows: TGTGCCAGCAGCTTAGGAGGCGGAGGCTCCTACGAGCAGTACTTC.

This clone has only a few counts. The chain combines TRBV9 with TRBJ2-7; TRBD1 might be the D (6 bases). Trimming took off 0 bases at V and 2 bases at J, with 15 bases between the two ends. CDR3 length: 16 amino acids. In germline, CDR1 is SGDLS, CDR2 YYNGEE. CDR3 DNA: TGTGCCAGCAGCGTAGGGAGAGTCCAGGGGACCTACGAGCAGTACTTC. Translated, it gives CASSVGRVQGTYEQYF.

V usage is TRBV6-5 and J usage is TRBJ2-1; 8 bases are a match to TRBD2. The CDR3 is 16 amino acids. The ends lost 3 bases at V and 9 bases at J; junction bases unmatched: 13. Looked up from germline, CDR1 is MNHEY and CDR2 is SVGAGI. CDR3 sequence reads: CASSYLAGSPLGEQFF. The CDR3 nucleotides are TGTGCCAGCAGTTATTTAGCGGGATCCCCTTTAGGTGAGCAGTTCTTC.

This clone has a handful of counts. The rearrangement joins TRBV4-1 to TRBJ2-3; D ambiguous. The CDR3 covers 15 residues. Germline CDR1 and CDR2: MGHRA and YSYEKL. Deletions cut 1 base from V and 0 bases from J, with 8 bases between. The CDR3 DNA follows: TGCGCCAGCAGCCAAGGTCCGGGTAGCACAGATACGCAGTATTTT. Translating it yields CASSQGPGSTDTQYF.

This chain joins TRBV14 and TRBJ2-1; 13 bases agree with TRBD2. The CDR3 contains 16 residues. Germline lookup yields CDR1 SGHDN and CDR2 FVKESK. V trimming: 3 bases; J trimming: 5 bases; junction bases outside the gene matches: 4. This CDR3 is CASSQGGTSGDNEQFF. The CDR3 DNA reads TGTGCCAGCAGCCAGGGGGGGACTAGCGGGGACAATGAGCAGTTCTTC.

V gene TRBV7-9 combines with J gene TRBJ2-1; D might be TRBD1 (6 bases). The CDR3 sequence is 16 residues long. The V end lost 2 bases, the J end lost 4 bases, and 15 bases lay between the germline ends. The germline V gene has CDR1 SEHNR and CDR2 FQNEAQ (reference sequence). The CDR3 DNA reads TGTGCCAGCAGCTTATACCCGGGACAAGCATACAATGAGCAGTTCTTC. Its translation is CASSLYPGQAYNEQFF.

In this sample, this clone turned up a few times. V gene TRBV9 combines with J gene TRBJ2-7; D uncertain. Deletions cut 3 bases from V and 2 bases from J, with 9 bases between. The CDR3 sequence is 13 residues long. Germline CDR1 reads SGDLS; CDR2 reads YYNGEE. CDR3 region: CASSADDTYEQYF. In DNA, the CDR3 is TGTGCCAGCAGCGCGGATGATACCTACGAGCAGTACTTC.

V is TRBV4-1 and J is TRBJ2-3, with 7 bases lining up with TRBD2. CDR1 and CDR2 from the germline V gene are MGHRA and YSYEKL. The V and J ends lost 6 bases and 1 base, in that order; junction bases with no gene match: 7. CDR3 length: 15 amino acids. CDR3 region: CASRRAGRGTDTQYF. As DNA, the CDR3 is TGCGCCAGCAGAAGAGCGGGAAGGGGCACAGATACGCAGTATTTT.

This chain joins TRBV7-9 and TRBJ2-1; D not resolved. The CDR3 spans 13 residues. The germline V and J ends were trimmed by 4 bases and 5 bases, with 9 bases remaining between them. Germline V gene sequence: CDR1 SEHNR, CDR2 FQNEAQ (reference sequence). The CDR3 nucleotides are TGTGCCAGCAGCTCCCGACGGCACAATGAGCAGTTCTTC. This gives the protein CASSSRRHNEQFF.

This clone has more than one count but fewer than ten. V is TRBV27 and J is TRBJ2-7, with a weak D call TRBD1 (6 bases). The CDR3 sequence is 12 residues long. Trimming left V 7 bases short and J 5 bases short, with 12 bases between. Germline CDR1 MNHEY, CDR2 SMNVEV (reference sequence). In nucleotides, the CDR3 is TGTGCCAGCATGGGGGCTAAAGACGAGCAGTACTTC. Translation: CASMGAKDEQYF.

In its sample, this clone was seen once. The rearrangement joins TRBV6-5 to TRBJ1-5, with D possibly TRBD1 on 6 matching bases. V was clipped by 9 bases and J by 2 bases, with 14 bases between them. There are 14 residues in the CDR3. Germline CDR1 and CDR2: MNHEY and SVGAGI. CDR3 region: CASGTGYGNQPQHF. CDR3 DNA: TGTGCCAGTGGAACAGGGTATGGCAATCAGCCCCAGCATTTT.